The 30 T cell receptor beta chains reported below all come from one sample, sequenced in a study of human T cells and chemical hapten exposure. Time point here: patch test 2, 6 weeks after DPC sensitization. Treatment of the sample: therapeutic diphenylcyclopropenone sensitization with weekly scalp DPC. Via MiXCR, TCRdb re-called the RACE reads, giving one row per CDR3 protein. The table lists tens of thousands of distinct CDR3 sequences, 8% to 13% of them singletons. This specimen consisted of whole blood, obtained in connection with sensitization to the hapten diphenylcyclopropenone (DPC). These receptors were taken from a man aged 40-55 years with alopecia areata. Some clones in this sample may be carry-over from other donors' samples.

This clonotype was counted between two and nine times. The CDR3, as DNA: TGTGCCAGCAGCCTGACAGATTATGGCTACACCTTC. Protein: CASSLTDYGYTF. The J gene is TRBJ1-2, the V gene TRBV25-1; tentative D call: TRBD1 (5 bases). V was clipped by 6 bases and J by 5 bases, with 10 bases between them. The CDR3 is 12 residues long. Germline CDR1 is MGHDK and CDR2 is SYGVNS.

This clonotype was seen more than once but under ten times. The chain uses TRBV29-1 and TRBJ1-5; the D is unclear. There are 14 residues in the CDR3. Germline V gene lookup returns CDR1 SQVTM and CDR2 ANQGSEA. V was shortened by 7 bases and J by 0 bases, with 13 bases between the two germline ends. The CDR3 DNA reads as TGCAGCGCCACGGGAGGCAATAGCAATCAGCCCCAGCATTTT. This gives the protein CSATGGNSNQPQHF. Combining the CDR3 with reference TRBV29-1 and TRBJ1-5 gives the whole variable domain SAVISQKPSRDICQRGTSLTIQCQVDSQVTMMFWYRQQPGQSLTLIATANQGSEATYESGFVIDKFPISRPNLTFSTLTVSNMSPEDSSIYLCSATGGNSNQPQHFGDGTRLSIL.

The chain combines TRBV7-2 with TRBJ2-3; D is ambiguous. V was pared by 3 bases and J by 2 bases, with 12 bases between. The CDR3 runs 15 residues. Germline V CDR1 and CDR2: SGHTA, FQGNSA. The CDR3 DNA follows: TGTGCCAGCAGCTTGGTAGTGACCGACACAGATACGCAGTATTTT. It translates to CASSLVVTDTDTQYF.

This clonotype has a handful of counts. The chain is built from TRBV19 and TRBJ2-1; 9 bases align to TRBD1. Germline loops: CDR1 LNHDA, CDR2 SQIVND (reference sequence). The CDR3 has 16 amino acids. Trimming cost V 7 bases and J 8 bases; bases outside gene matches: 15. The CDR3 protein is CASTEGFGTGFHEQFF. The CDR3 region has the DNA TGTGCCAGTACCGAAGGGTTCGGGACAGGGTTCCATGAGCAGTTCTTC.

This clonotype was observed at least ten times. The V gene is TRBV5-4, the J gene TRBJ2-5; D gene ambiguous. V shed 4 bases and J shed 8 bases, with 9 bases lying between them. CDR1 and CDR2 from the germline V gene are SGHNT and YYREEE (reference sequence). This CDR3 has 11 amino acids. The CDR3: CASSQLGTQYF. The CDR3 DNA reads TGTGCCAGCAGCCAACTGGGCACCCAGTACTTC.

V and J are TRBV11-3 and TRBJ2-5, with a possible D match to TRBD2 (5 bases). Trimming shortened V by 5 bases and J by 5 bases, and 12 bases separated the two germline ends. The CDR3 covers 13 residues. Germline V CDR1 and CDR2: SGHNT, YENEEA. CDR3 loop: CASSPTGSETQYF. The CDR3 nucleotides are TGTGCCAGCAGCCCCACGGGGAGCGAGACCCAGTACTTC.

This CDR3 is CASSSSAQETQYF. CDR3 in DNA: TGCGCCAGCAGCTCCAGCGCCCAAGAGACCCAGTACTTC. V is TRBV5-1 and J is TRBJ2-5; D is undetermined. The CDR3 runs 13 residues. Germline assignment: CDR1 SGHRS and CDR2 YFSETQ. Trimming removed 3 bases at V and 1 base at J, with 7 bases between.

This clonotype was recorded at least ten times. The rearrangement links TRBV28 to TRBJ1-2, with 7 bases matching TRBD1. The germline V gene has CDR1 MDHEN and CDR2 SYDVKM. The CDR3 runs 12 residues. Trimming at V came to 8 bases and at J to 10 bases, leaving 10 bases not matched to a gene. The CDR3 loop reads CASFADRNTYTF. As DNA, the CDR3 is TGTGCCAGCTTTGCGGACAGGAATACCTACACCTTC.

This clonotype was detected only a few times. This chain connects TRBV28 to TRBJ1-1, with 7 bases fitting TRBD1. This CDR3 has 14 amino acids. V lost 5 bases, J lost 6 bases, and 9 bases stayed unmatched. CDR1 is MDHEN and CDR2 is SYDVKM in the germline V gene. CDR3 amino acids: CASSPLDRVPEAFF. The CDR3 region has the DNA TGTGCCAGCAGTCCCCTCGACAGGGTCCCTGAAGCTTTCTTT.

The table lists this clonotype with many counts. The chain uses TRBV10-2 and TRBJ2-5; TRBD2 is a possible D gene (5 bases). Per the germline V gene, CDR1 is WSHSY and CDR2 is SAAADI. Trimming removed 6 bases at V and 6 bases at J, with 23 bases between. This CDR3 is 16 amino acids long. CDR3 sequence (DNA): TGCGCCAGCAGAACCCGAGAAGGGCCGAGGGAAAAGACCCAGTACTTC. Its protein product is CASRTREGPREKTQYF.

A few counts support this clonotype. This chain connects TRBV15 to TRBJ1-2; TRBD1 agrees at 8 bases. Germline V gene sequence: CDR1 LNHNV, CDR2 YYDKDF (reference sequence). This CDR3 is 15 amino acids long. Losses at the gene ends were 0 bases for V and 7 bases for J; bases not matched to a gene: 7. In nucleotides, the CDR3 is TGTGCCACCAGCAGAGATCGTACGGACAGGGCTGGCTACACCTTC. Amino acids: CATSRDRTDRAGYTF.

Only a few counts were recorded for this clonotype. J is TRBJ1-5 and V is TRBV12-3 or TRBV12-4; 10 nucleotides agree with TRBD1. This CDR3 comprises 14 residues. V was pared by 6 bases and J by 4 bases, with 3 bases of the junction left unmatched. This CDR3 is CASRGTGDNQPQHF. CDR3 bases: TGTGCCAGCAGGGGGACAGGGGATAATCAGCCCCAGCATTTT.

The CDR3 DNA sequence: TGTGCCAGTAGTTCACTCTTCCCCCATCAGCCCCAGCATTTT. Protein sequence: CASSSLFPHQPQHF. The J gene is TRBJ1-5, the V gene TRBV19; D gene uncertain. The germline V and J ends were trimmed by 5 bases and 5 bases, with 13 bases remaining between them. Germline lookup yields CDR1 LNHDA and CDR2 SQIVND (reference sequence). The CDR3 length is 14 residues.

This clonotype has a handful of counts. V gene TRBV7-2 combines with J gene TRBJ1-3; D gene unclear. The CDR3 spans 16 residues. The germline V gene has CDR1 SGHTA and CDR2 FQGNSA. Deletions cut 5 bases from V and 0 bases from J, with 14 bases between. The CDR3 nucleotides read TGTGCCAGCAGCGCAGAAGCAGTAAGCTCTGGAAACACCATATATTTT. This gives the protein CASSAEAVSSGNTIYF.

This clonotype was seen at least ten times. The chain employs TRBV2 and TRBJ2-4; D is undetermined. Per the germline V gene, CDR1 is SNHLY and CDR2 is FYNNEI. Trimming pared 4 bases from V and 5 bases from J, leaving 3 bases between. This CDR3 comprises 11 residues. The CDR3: CASSVENIQYF. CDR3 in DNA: TGTGCCAGCAGTGTGGAAAACATTCAGTACTTC.

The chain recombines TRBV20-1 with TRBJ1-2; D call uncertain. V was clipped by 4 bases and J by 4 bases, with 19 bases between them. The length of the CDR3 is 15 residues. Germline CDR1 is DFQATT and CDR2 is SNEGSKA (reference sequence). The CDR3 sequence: CSAIAARPGPYGYTF. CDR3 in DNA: TGCAGTGCTATCGCGGCCAGACCCGGGCCCTATGGCTACACCTTC.

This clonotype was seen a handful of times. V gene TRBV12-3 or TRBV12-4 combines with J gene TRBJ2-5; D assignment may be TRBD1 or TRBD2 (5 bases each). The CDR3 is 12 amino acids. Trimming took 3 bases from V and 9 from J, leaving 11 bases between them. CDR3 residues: CASSLGPPAQYF. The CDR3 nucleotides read TGTGCCAGCAGTTTGGGACCGCCGGCCCAGTACTTC.

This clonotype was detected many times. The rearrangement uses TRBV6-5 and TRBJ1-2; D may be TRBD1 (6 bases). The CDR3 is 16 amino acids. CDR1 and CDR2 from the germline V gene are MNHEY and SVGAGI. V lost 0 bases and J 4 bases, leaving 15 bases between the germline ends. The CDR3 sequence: CASSYSSGGVSYGYTF. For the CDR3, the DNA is TGTGCCAGCAGTTACTCCTCGGGGGGCGTCTCCTATGGCTACACCTTC.

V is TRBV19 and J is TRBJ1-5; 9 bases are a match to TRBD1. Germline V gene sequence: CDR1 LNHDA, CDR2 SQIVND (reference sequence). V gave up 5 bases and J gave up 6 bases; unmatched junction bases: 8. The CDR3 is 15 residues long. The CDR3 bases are TGTGCCAGTAGTGCCGGGACAGGGAGAAGTCAGCCCCAGCATTTT. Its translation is CASSAGTGRSQPQHF.

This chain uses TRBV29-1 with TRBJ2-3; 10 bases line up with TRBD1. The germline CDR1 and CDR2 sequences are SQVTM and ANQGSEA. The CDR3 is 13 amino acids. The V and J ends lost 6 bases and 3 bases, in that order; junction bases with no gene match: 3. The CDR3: CSVEGQGTDTQYF. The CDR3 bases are TGCAGCGTGGAGGGACAGGGGACAGATACGCAGTATTTT.

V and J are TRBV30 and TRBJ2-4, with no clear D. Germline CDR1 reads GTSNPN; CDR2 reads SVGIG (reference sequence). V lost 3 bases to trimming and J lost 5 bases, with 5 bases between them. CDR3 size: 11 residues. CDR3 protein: CAWRGENIQYF. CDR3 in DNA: TGTGCCTGGAGAGGAGAAAACATTCAGTACTTC.

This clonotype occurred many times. The chain's CDR3 is CASSQTSGRAYEQYV. In DNA form, the CDR3 reads TGTGCCAGCAGTCAAACTAGCGGGAGGGCCTACGAGCAGTACGTC. This chain connects TRBV2 to TRBJ2-7, with 13 positions matching TRBD2. This CDR3 contains 15 residues. The germline V gene has CDR1 SNHLY and CDR2 FYNNEI. With 5 bases clipped from V and 2 bases from J, the junction kept 3 bases outside the gene matches.

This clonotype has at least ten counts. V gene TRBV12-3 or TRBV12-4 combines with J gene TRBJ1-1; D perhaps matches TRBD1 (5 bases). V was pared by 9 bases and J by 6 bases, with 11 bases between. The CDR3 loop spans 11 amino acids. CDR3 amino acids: CASSRGSEAFF. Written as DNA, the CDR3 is TGTGCCAGTTCTCGGGGCTCTGAAGCTTTCTTT.

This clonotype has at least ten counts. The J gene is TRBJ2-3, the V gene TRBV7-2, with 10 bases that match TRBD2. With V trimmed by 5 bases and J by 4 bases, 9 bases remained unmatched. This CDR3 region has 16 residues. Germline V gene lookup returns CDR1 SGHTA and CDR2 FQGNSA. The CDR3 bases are TGTGCCAGCAGCATACCTAGCGGGAGAGCGGCAGATACGCAGTATTTT. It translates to CASSIPSGRAADTQYF.

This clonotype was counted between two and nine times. CDR3 DNA: TGTGCCAGCAGTCTAGTGGGGGTAGGGACAGAGGGCACAGATACGCAGTATTTT. This gives the protein CASSLVGVGTEGTDTQYF. The V and J genes are TRBV27 and TRBJ2-3; TRBD1 agrees at 7 bases. Germline CDR1 reads MNHEY; CDR2 reads SMNVEV (reference sequence). V lost 5 bases to trimming and J lost 1 base; unmatched junction nucleotides: 15. The CDR3 sequence is 18 residues long.

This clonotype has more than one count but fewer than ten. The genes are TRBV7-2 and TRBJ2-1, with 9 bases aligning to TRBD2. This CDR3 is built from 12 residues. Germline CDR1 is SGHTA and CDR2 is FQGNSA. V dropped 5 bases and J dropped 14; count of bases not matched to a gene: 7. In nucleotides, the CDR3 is TGTGCCAGCAGCCGGGGGGGGACTAGCAAGTTCTTC. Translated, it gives CASSRGGTSKFF.

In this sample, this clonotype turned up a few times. Here the CDR3 DNA reads TGTGCCAGCAGTTCCCCGACAGTCAACAAAAACATTCAGTACTTC. Amino acid sequence: CASSSPTVNKNIQYF. The rearrangement uses TRBV7-2 and TRBJ2-4; D is perhaps TRBD1 (5 bases). This CDR3 region has 15 residues. Trimming pared 6 bases from V and 3 bases from J, leaving 15 bases between. Germline V gene lookup returns CDR1 SGHTA and CDR2 FQGNSA.

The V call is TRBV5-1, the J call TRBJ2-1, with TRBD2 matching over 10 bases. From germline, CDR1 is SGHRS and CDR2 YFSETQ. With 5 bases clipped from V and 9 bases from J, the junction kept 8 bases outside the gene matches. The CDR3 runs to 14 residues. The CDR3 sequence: CASSWTSGGIEQFF. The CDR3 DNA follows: TGCGCCAGCAGTTGGACTAGCGGAGGTATTGAGCAGTTCTTC.

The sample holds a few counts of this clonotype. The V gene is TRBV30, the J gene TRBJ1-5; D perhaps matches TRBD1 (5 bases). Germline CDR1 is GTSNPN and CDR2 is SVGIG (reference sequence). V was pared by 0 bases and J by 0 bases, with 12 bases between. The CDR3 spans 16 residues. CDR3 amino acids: CAWSVTGRDSNQPQHF. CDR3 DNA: TGTGCCTGGAGTGTTACAGGACGGGATAGCAATCAGCCCCAGCATTTT.

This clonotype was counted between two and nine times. CDR3 in amino acids: CSVQTGAGNTIYF. CDR3 nucleotides: TGCAGCGTACAGACAGGGGCTGGAAACACCATATATTTT. V usage is TRBV29-1 and J usage is TRBJ1-3, with TRBD1 identical over 8 bases. Germline V gives CDR1 SQVTM, CDR2 ANQGSEA. V lost 6 bases and J lost 2; bases outside the gene matches: 3. The CDR3 has 13 amino acids.